The rows below give T cell receptor beta chains drawn from one sample of a study of T cell responses to AZD1222 COVID-19 vaccine. The method was immunoSEQ multiplex PCR; TCRdb's version includes in-frame clones alone and lacks a portion of them. The data contain some 150,000 clones, 90% to 95% of them singletons. Sequencing used peripheral blood, obtained 28 days after the second AZD1222 dose. The receptor set was obtained from an adult who received the AZD1222 COVID-19 vaccine. CDR3s include the opening cysteine and the closing phenylalanine or tryptophan. A D gene is named only where the DNA matches it firmly. Rows give clone size only sometimes, using once, few, many, or a class for an expanded clone.

V,J,D,size,DNA,CDR3
TRBV5-4,TRBJ1-1,.,.,TGTGCCAGCAGCTTCCTCCCTTTGAACACTGAAGCTTTCTTT,CASSFLPLNTEAFF
TRBV5-1,TRBJ2-5,.,.,TGCGCCAGCAGCTTGGTTTCGCTAGCCGAAGAGACCCAGTACTTC,CASSLVSLAEETQYF
TRBV28,TRBJ2-1,TRBD1,few,TGTGCCAGCAGTTCCTGGACAGGGATCAATGAGCAGTTCTTC,CASSSWTGINEQFF
TRBV28,TRBJ1-1,.,.,TGTGCCAGCAACCTACAGGGAGCTGGGGGAGCTTTCTTT,CASNLQGAGGAFF
TRBV6-1,TRBJ1-2,.,.,TGTGCCAGCAGTGAACCAGGCCGGCCTCCTAACTATGGCTACACCTTC,CASSEPGRPPNYGYTF
TRBV5-1,TRBJ2-1,.,.,TGCGCCAGCAGCTTGGGGCGGTGGGATGAGCAGTTCTTC,CASSLGRWDEQFF
TRBV4-1,TRBJ1-2,.,.,TGCGCCAGCAGCCAAGCACAGGACTATGGCTACACCTTC,CASSQAQDYGYTF
TRBV2,TRBJ1-2,.,.,TGTGCCGGCGAAAGGGGAGGCTATGGCTACACCTTC,CAGERGGYGYTF
TRBV11-2,TRBJ1-2,.,.,TGTGCCAGCAGCGGACAGCTACATGGCTACACCTTC,CASSGQLHGYTF
TRBV6-2/TRBV6-3,TRBJ2-5,TRBD2,.,TGTGCCAGCAGTTTGGTGGCTAGCGGAGCGAAAGAGACCCAGTACTTC,CASSLVASGAKETQYF
TRBV18,TRBJ1-2,.,.,TGTGCCAGCTCACAAGAAAATCGCTATGGCTACACCTTC,CASSQENRYGYTF
TRBV5-4,TRBJ2-6,.,.,TGTGCCAGCAGCCCTGAGGCGGGCTCTGGGGCCAACGTCCTGACTTTC,CASSPEAGSGANVLTF
TRBV6-5,TRBJ2-1,.,.,TGTGCCAGCAGTTACTCGATCCTACCTGGGAATGAGCAGTTCTTC,CASSYSILPGNEQFF
TRBV28,TRBJ1-5,.,.,TGTGCCAGCAGTTTCTGGGTCAGCAATCAGCCCCAGCATTTT,CASSFWVSNQPQHF
TRBV18,TRBJ1-4,.,.,TGTGCCAGCTCACGCGCAGGGGACGAAAAACTGTTTTTT,CASSRAGDEKLFF
TRBV18,TRBJ2-7,.,.,TGTGCCAGCTCACCACGAAGAGACGAGCAGTACTTC,CASSPRRDEQYF
TRBV2,TRBJ2-2,.,.,TGTGCCAGCACTCGGACAGAACCTAACACCGGGGAGCTGTTTTTT,CASTRTEPNTGELFF
TRBV30,TRBJ1-2,.,.,TGTGCCTGGAGTGGAGGGGCTCCGTATGGCTACACCTTC,CAWSGGAPYGYTF
TRBV6-5,TRBJ1-1,.,.,TGTGCCAGCAGTCCCCGAGGGAGGGATAACACTGAAGCTTTCTTT,CASSPRGRDNTEAFF
TRBV7-8,TRBJ2-6,.,.,TGTGCCAGCAGCTTAGTTCTGACGGGGGCCAACGTCCTGACTTTC,CASSLVLTGANVLTF
TRBV27,TRBJ1-5,.,.,TGTGCCAGCAGTTTACAGCTAAATCAGCCCCAGCATTTT,CASSLQLNQPQHF
TRBV30,TRBJ1-5,.,.,TGTGCCTGGAGTGTATCCCCGGACCGTCAGCCCCAGCATTTT,CAWSVSPDRQPQHF
TRBV10-3,TRBJ1-2,.,.,TGTGCCATCAGTGAGTCTCTGGACTATGGCTACACCTTC,CAISESLDYGYTF
TRBV6-5,TRBJ2-7,.,.,TGTGCCAGCAGGCGAGGGGACACTTCCTACGAGCAGTACTTC,CASRRGDTSYEQYF
TRBV7-9,TRBJ1-1,TRBD1,.,TGTGCCAGCAGCCACGGGACAGGGGGCATGGGTGAAGCTTTCTTT,CASSHGTGGMGEAFF
TRBV15,TRBJ2-2,.,.,TGTGCCACCAGCAGAGGAGGGCAGGGAAAACCCGCGAACACCGGGGAGCTGTTTTTT,CATSRGGQGKPANTGELFF
TRBV12-3/TRBV12-4,TRBJ2-1,.,.,TGTGCCAGCAGTACAGGACTACACAATGAGCAGTTCTTC,CASSTGLHNEQFF
TRBV6-6,TRBJ1-5,.,.,TGTGCCAGCAGTTACTCACCAGGGACGGGGAATCAGCCCCAGCATTTT,CASSYSPGTGNQPQHF
TRBV5-6,TRBJ1-5,TRBD1,once,TGTGCCAGCACCACAGGGGACGGCGCGGGTCAGCCCCAGCATTTT,CASTTGDGAGQPQHF
TRBV7-9,TRBJ1-5,.,.,TGTGCCAGCAGCTTAGTTGGGCTCAATCAGCCCCAGCATTTT,CASSLVGLNQPQHF
TRBV7-8,TRBJ1-2,.,.,TGTGCCAGCAGCCCCCGGGGGTCACGCACTGGCTACACCTTC,CASSPRGSRTGYTF
TRBV30,TRBJ1-5,.,.,TGTGCCTGGAGTCCCGGGAATCTCAATCAGCCCCAGCATTTT,CAWSPGNLNQPQHF
TRBV30,TRBJ1-1,.,.,TGTGCCTGGAGTGTACAGCAGAAGGCTTTCTTT,CAWSVQQKAFF
TRBV30,TRBJ1-2,.,.,TGTGCCTGGAGTGTCTTGCTAAACTATGGCTACACCTTC,CAWSVLLNYGYTF
TRBV27,TRBJ1-2,.,.,TGTGCCAGCAGTTTAAGGGGGGCGTATGGCTACACCTTC,CASSLRGAYGYTF
TRBV28,TRBJ2-7,.,once,TGTGCCAGCAAGAGGAGGGGCCCAACTTTCTACGAGCAGTACTTC,CASKRRGPTFYEQYF
TRBV5-6,TRBJ2-7,.,.,TGTGCCAGCAGCTTGGGGACCAGGTGGAACGAGCAGTACTTC,CASSLGTRWNEQYF
TRBV5-6,TRBJ2-3,.,.,TGTGCCAGCAGCACCGGAGGCGCAGATACGCAGTATTTT,CASSTGGADTQYF
TRBV6-4,TRBJ2-2,TRBD2,.,TGTGCCAGCAGCTCGACTAGCGGGCTTGGTAACACCGGGGAGCTGTTTTTT,CASSSTSGLGNTGELFF
TRBV7-9,TRBJ1-2,TRBD1,few,TGTGCCAGCAGCTTAGAGGGCAGGGGGCCTGGCTACACCTTC,CASSLEGRGPGYTF